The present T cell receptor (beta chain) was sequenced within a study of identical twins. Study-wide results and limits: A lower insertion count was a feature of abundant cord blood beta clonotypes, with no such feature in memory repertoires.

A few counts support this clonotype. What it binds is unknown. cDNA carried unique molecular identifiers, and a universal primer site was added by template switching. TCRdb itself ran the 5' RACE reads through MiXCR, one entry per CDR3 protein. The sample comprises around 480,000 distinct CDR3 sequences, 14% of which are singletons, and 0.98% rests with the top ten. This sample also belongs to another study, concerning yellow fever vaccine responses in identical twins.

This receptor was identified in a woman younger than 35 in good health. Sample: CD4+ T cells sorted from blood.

CDR3 bases: TGTGCCATCAGTGAACTGGGTGAGCAGTTCTTC. It codes for CAISELGEQFF. V usage is TRBV10-3 and J usage is TRBJ2-1, with D unclear. Germline CDR1 reads ENHRY; CDR2 reads SYGVKD. The CDR3 loop spans 11 amino acids. With 3 bases removed from V and 9 bases from J, the gap between germline ends came to 6 bases.